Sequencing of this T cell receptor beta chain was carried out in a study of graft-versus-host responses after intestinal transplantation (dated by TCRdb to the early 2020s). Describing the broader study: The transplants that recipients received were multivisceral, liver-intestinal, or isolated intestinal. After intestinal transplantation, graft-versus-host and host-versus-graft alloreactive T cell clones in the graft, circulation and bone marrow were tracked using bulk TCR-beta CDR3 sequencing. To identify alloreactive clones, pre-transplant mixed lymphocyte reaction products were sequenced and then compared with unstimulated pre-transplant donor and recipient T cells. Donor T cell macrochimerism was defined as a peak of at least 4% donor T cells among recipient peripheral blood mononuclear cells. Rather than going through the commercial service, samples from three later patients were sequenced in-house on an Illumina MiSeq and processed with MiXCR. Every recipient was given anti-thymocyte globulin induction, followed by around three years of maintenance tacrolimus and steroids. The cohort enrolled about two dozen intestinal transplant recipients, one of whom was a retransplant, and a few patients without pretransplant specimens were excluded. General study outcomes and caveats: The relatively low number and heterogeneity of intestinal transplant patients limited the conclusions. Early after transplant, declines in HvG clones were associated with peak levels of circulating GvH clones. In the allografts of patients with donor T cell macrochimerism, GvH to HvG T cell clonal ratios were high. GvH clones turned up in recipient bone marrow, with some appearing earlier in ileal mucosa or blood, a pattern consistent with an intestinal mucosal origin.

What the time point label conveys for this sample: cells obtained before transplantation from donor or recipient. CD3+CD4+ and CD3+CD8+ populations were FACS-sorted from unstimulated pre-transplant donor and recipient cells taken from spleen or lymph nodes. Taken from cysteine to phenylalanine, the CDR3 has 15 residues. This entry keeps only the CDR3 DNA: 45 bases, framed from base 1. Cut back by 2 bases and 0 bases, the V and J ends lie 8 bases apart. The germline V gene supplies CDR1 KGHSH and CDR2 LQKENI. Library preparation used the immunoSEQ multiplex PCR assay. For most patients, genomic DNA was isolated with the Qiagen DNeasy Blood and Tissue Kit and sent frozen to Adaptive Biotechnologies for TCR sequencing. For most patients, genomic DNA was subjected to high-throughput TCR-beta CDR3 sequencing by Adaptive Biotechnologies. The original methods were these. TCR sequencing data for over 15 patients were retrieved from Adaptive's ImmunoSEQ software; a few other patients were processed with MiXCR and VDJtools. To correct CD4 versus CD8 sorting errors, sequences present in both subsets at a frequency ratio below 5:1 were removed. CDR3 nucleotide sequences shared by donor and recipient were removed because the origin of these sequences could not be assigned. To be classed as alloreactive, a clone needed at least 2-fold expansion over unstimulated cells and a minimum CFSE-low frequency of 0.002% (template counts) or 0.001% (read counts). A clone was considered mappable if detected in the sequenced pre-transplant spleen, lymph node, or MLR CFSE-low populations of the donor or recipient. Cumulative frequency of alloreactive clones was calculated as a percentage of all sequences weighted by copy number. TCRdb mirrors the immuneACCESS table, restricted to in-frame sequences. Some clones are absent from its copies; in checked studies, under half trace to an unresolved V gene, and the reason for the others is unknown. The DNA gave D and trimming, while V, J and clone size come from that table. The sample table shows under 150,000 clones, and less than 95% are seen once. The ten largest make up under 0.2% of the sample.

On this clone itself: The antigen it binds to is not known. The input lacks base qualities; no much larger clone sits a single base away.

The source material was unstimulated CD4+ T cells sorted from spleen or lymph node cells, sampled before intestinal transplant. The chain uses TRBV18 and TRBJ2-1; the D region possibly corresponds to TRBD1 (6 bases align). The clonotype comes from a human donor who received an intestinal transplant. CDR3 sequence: CASSPNRDSYNEQFF. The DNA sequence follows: TGTGCCAGCTCACCAAACAGGGACTCCTACAATGAGCAGTTCTTC.